This T cell receptor (beta chain) was obtained from a study of cytomegalovirus exposure and HLA in healthy donors. Study-wide findings and caveats: Follow-up analysis later connected one missense variant in DCLRE1C with trimming of TCR beta V- and J-genes. Three CMV-associated chains proved CMV antigen-specific in vitro. A later analysis found TCR association rates differed by HLA locus, highest for DRB1 and lowest for HLA-C.

Sampled while nominally healthy, donors likely had unrecorded immune exposures. There are a few counts of this clone. Its antigen is unidentified. This same CDR3 is encoded by further DNA sequences in the sample. The PCR contained 60 Vbeta and 13 Jbeta primers. Data came from immunoSEQ multiplex PCR; TCRdb stores just in-frame clones and leaves some out. The table has some 150,000 clones, 78% seen once; the top ten hold about 2.9%. The CDR3 loop spans 15 amino acids. With V trimmed by 1 base and J by 5 bases, 1 base remained unmatched. Per germline, CDR1 KGHSH and CDR2 LQKENI. This chain connects TRBV18 to TRBJ1-5; 11 nucleotides match TRBD1. The TCR was taken from a man between 35 and 55 years old in good health and CMV-seropositive. Input material: PBMCs. This CDR3 reads CASSPQGQGDQPQHF. CDR3 nucleotides: TGTGCCAGCTCACCACAGGGACAGGGGGATCAGCCCCAGCATTTT.